One and the same sample provided the 25 T cell receptor beta chains below, sequenced in a study of blood T cell repertoires in COVID-19. TCRdb's table, derived via immunoSEQ multiplex PCR, lists solely in-frame clones and lacks some. Among some 180,000 clones listed, around 80% were seen once. The specimen sequenced was peripheral blood. All receptors come from a woman aged 65 to 85 who had recovered from COVID-19.

V and J are TRBV7-8 and TRBJ1-5, with 9 positions matching TRBD1. CDR1 and CDR2 (germline): SGHVS, FQNEAQ. The junction had 6 bases not matched to a gene; V was cut back by 5 bases and J by 4 bases. This CDR3 is built from 15 residues. In DNA form, the CDR3 reads TGTGCCAGCAGCCCTGGGACAGGGTTAAATCAGCCCCAGCATTTT. The encoded protein is CASSPGTGLNQPQHF.

The chain uses TRBV29-1 and TRBJ2-7; D is possibly TRBD2 (6 bases). Between the trimmed V and J ends, which lost 7 bases and 3 bases, there was a span of 22 bases. CDR3 length equals 15 residues. The germline gives CDR1 SQVTM, CDR2 ANQGSEA. CDR3 sequence (DNA): TGCAGCGCCCCGGCGGGGACCCGATCCTACTACGAGCAGTACTTC. It specifies CSAPAGTRSYYEQYF.

The J gene is TRBJ1-5, the V gene TRBV27; D ambiguous. The CDR3 has 16 residues. V gave up 3 bases and J gave up 0 bases, with 12 bases separating them. Germline assignment: CDR1 MNHEY and CDR2 SMNVEV (reference sequence). This chain's CDR3 is CASSFSAGDSNQPQHF. CDR3 coding DNA: TGTGCCAGCAGTTTTTCGGCCGGGGATAGCAATCAGCCCCAGCATTTT.

The chain employs TRBV5-1 and TRBJ2-5; tentative D call: TRBD1 (6 bases). V gave up 4 bases and J gave up 5 bases, with 12 bases separating them. This CDR3 is built from 13 residues. The germline V gene has CDR1 SGHRS and CDR2 YFSETQ. DNA for the CDR3: TGCGCCAGCAGCCCCACTAGGGGGGAGACCCAGTACTTC. It translates to CASSPTRGETQYF.

This clone was recorded once. V and J are TRBV9 and TRBJ2-3; 7 nucleotides line up with TRBD1. The germline V gene encodes CDR1 SGDLS and CDR2 YYNGEE. This CDR3 is built from 14 residues. V trimming: 1 base; J trimming: 1 base; junction bases outside the gene matches: 0. Here the CDR3 reads CASSVQGGTDTQYF. In DNA form, the CDR3 reads TGTGCCAGCAGCGTACAGGGGGGCACAGATACGCAGTATTTT.

The chain joins TRBV19 to TRBJ2-3; D may be TRBD2 (6 bases). The germline V and J ends were trimmed by 4 bases and 4 bases, with 24 bases remaining between them. CDR1 is LNHDA and CDR2 is SQIVND in the germline V gene (reference sequence). The CDR3 is made up of 18 amino acids. CDR3 nucleotide sequence: TGTGCCAGTAGTAGCCCGGGTGGGAGGCGCTCTCACTCAGATACGCAGTATTTT. Its protein is CASSSPGGRRSHSDTQYF.

This clone was seen just once. The rearrangement links TRBV28 to TRBJ1-5; TRBD1 might be the D (6 bases). The CDR3 length is 18 residues. Deletions cut 6 bases from V and 1 base from J, with 22 bases between. CDR1 and CDR2 (germline): MDHEN, SYDVKM. CDR3 region: CASSGARGRTRSNQPQHF. For the CDR3, the DNA is TGTGCCAGCAGCGGAGCCAGGGGTAGGACGAGAAGCAATCAGCCCCAGCATTTT.

This chain uses TRBV5-6 with TRBJ1-4; tentatively, D is TRBD1 (6 bases). Germline CDR1 is SGHDT and CDR2 is YYEEEE. The CDR3 contains 16 residues. V gave up 4 bases and J gave up 0 bases, with 13 bases separating them. CDR3 protein: CASSPQTGSTNEKLFF. The CDR3 nucleotides read TGTGCCAGCAGCCCCCAGACAGGATCAACTAATGAAAAACTGTTTTTT.

V is TRBV9 and J is TRBJ2-5, with D tentatively TRBD1 (6 bases). The CDR3 is 16 amino acids. CDR1 is SGDLS, CDR2 YYNGEE, per germline. V lost 0 bases and J lost 4, with 16 bases in between. The DNA of the CDR3 is TGTGCCAGCAGCGTAGTGGTTGGCCGAGGGGGAGAGACCCAGTACTTC. This sequence encodes CASSVVVGRGGETQYF.

This rearrangement joins TRBV7-8 to TRBJ1-1; TRBD1 matches 7 bases. Trimming took 5 bases from V and 5 from J; bases not matched to a gene: 8. The CDR3 spans 14 residues. Per the germline V gene, CDR1 is SGHVS and CDR2 is FQNEAQ. The CDR3 loop reads CASSVHRGRTEAFF. The CDR3 DNA follows: TGTGCCAGCAGCGTACACAGGGGACGGACTGAAGCTTTCTTT.

The chain combines TRBV5-6 with TRBJ2-7; 8 bases map to TRBD2. Germline V gene data show CDR1 as SGHDT and CDR2 as YYEEEE. With 0 bases clipped from V and 0 bases from J, the junction kept 8 bases outside the gene matches. CDR3 size: 17 residues. This CDR3 reads CASSLVVRGAPSYEQYF. The CDR3 DNA sequence: TGTGCCAGCAGCTTGGTGGTGCGGGGGGCACCCTCCTACGAGCAGTACTTC.

The V and J genes are TRBV6-5 and TRBJ2-7; 7 nucleotides agree with TRBD2. The CDR3 length is 15 residues. V shed 6 bases and J 0 bases; nucleotides not matched to a gene: 8. Germline V gene sequence: CDR1 MNHEY, CDR2 SVGAGI. The CDR3 bases are TGTGCCAGCAGATTAGCGGGCCATGGCTCCTACGAGCAGTACTTC. Residues: CASRLAGHGSYEQYF.

The V gene is TRBV18, the J gene TRBJ2-1, with 7 bases fitting TRBD1. Looked up from germline, CDR1 is KGHSH and CDR2 is LQKENI. CDR3 length: 15 amino acids. With 6 bases clipped from V and 6 bases from J, the junction kept 11 bases outside the gene matches. The CDR3 sequence is CASSLRTGAPNEQFF. CDR3 DNA: TGTGCCAGCTCCCTTCGGACAGGCGCCCCCAATGAGCAGTTCTTC.

The chain carries TRBV15 and TRBJ2-1, with 10 bases lining up with TRBD2. The germline V gene has CDR1 LNHNV and CDR2 YYDKDF (reference sequence). This CDR3 spans 20 amino acids. V lost 0 bases and J lost 0; bases outside the gene matches: 11. CDR3 amino acids: CATSRDLLAGAPSSYNEQFF. The CDR3 bases are TGTGCCACCAGCAGAGATCTCCTAGCGGGGGCCCCAAGCTCCTACAATGAGCAGTTCTTC. Looking up the rest from reference TRBV15 and TRBJ2-1 gives the full variable domain: DAMVIQNPRYQVTQFGKPVTLSCSQTLNHNVMYWYQQKSSQAPKLLFHYYDKDFNNEADTPDNFQSRRPNTSFCFLDIRSPGLGDTAMYLCATSRDLLAGAPSSYNEQFFGPGTRLTVL.

The rearrangement uses TRBV6-5 and TRBJ1-5, with 7 bases matching TRBD1. V trimming: 2 bases; J trimming: 0 bases; junction bases outside the gene matches: 4. Germline assignment: CDR1 MNHEY and CDR2 SVGAGI. This CDR3 comprises 16 residues. CDR3 sequence (DNA): TGTGCCAGCAGTTACGGGGGACAGTATAGCAATCAGCCCCAGCATTTT. Protein product: CASSYGGQYSNQPQHF.

The chain links TRBV9 to TRBJ2-1, with no clear D. The V end lost 5 bases, the J end lost 10 bases, and 16 bases lay between the germline ends. Germline V CDR1 and CDR2: SGDLS, YYNGEE. This CDR3 is built from 13 residues. CDR3 loop: CASSAKLLSEQFF. In DNA, the CDR3 is TGTGCCAGCAGTGCGAAACTGCTCTCCGAGCAGTTCTTC.

V gene TRBV9 combines with J gene TRBJ2-1; 8 nucleotides line up with TRBD2. Germline V gene lookup returns CDR1 SGDLS and CDR2 YYNGEE. Trimming took 0 bases from V and 2 from J; bases not matched to a gene: 1. CDR3 length: 15 amino acids. CDR3 nucleotide sequence: TGTGCCAGCAGCGTAGGTAGCGGGACCTACAATGAGCAGTTCTTC. Residues: CASSVGSGTYNEQFF.

This chain joins TRBV10-1 and TRBJ1-1; the D gene is possibly TRBD1 (5 bases). The V gene's germline CDR1 is WNHNN and CDR2 SYGVQD (reference sequence). V shed 4 bases and J shed 1 base, with 7 bases lying between them. CDR3 length: 13 residues. The chain's CDR3 is CASSVGGNTEAFF. The CDR3, as DNA: TGCGCCAGCAGTGTCGGGGGGAACACTGAAGCTTTCTTT.

The chain recombines TRBV6-5 with TRBJ2-3, with 10 nucleotides matching TRBD2. This CDR3 has 15 amino acids. Germline-derived CDR1 and CDR2 are MNHEY and SVGAGI. V lost 7 bases and J lost 1; bases outside the gene matches: 5. The CDR3, as DNA: TGTGCCAGCACCGAAGGACTAGCGGGCACAGATACGCAGTATTTT. Translated: CASTEGLAGTDTQYF.

The V call is TRBV4-2, the J call TRBJ1-2; D is uncertain. Between the trimmed V and J ends, which lost 3 bases and 4 bases, there was a span of 6 bases. This CDR3 has 12 amino acids. Germline CDR1 LGHNA, CDR2 YNFKEQ. The CDR3 region has the DNA TGTGCCAGCAGCCAGGCCACCTATGGCTACACCTTC. Translated, it gives CASSQATYGYTF.

This sequence joins TRBV7-2 and TRBJ2-7; D is perhaps TRBD1 (6 bases). The CDR3 loop spans 14 amino acids. Germline V gives CDR1 SGHTA, CDR2 FQGNSA. V was trimmed by 6 bases and J by 1 base, leaving 13 bases between them. The CDR3 here is CASSRQVGSYEQYF. The DNA of the CDR3 is TGTGCCAGCAGTCGACAGGTGGGATCCTACGAGCAGTACTTC. Variable domain in full (rest from reference TRBV7-2 and TRBJ2-7): GAGVSQSPSNKVTEKGKDVELRCDPISGHTALYWYRQSLGQGLEFLIYFQGNSAPDKSGLPSDRFSAERTGGSVSTLTIQRTQQEDSAVYLCASSRQVGSYEQYFGPGTRLTVT.

Only one count was recorded for this clone. The chain has TRBV3-1 (or the pseudogene TRBV3-2) and TRBJ2-1; 7 bases fit TRBD1. Germline V gives CDR1 LGHDT, CDR2 YNNKEL (reference sequence). V was clipped by 11 bases and J by 4 bases; unmatched bases: 17. This CDR3 region has 16 residues. The CDR3 protein is CAGTPPNRGQYNEQFF. The DNA of the CDR3 is TGTGCCGGAACCCCGCCAAACAGGGGTCAATACAATGAGCAGTTCTTC.

This clone was picked up a small number of times. This CDR3 reads CASSPPPSSYNEQFF. CDR3 DNA: TGTGCCAGCAGTCCCCCCCCTAGCTCCTACAATGAGCAGTTCTTC. This chain uses TRBV28 with TRBJ2-1; D not certain. Germline assignment: CDR1 MDHEN and CDR2 SYDVKM. Trimming pared 5 bases from V and 0 bases from J, leaving 11 bases between. The CDR3 totals 15 residues.

CDR3 amino acids: CASSQDPPIRGQYF. The DNA of the CDR3 is TGCGCCAGCAGCCAAGATCCCCCTATACGAGGGCAGTATTTT. V and J are TRBV4-1 and TRBJ2-3; D ambiguous. Germline lookup yields CDR1 MGHRA and CDR2 YSYEKL. V gave up 0 bases and J gave up 11 bases, with 15 bases separating them. CDR3 length equals 14 residues.

V is TRBV4-3 and J is TRBJ2-5; D perhaps matches TRBD1 (6 bases). Trimming took off 4 bases at V and 5 bases at J, with 17 bases between the two ends. The germline CDR1 and CDR2 sequences are LGHNA and YSLEER. The CDR3 sequence is 15 residues long. The CDR3 is CASSPRRTAWETQYF. CDR3 in DNA: TGCGCCAGCAGCCCCCGACGGACAGCGTGGGAGACCCAGTACTTC.